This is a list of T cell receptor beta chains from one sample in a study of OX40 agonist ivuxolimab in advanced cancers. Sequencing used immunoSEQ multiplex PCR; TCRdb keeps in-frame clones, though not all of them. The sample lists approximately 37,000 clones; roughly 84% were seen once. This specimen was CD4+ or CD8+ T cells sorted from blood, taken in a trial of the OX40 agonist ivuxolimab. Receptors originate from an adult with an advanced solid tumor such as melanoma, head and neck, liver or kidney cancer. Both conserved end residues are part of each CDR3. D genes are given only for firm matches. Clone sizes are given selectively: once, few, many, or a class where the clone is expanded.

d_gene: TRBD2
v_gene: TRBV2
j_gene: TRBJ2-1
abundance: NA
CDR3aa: CASSGGLAGLGDEQFF
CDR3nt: TGTGCCAGCAGCGGAGGGCTAGCGGGACTCGGGGATGAGCAGTTCTTC

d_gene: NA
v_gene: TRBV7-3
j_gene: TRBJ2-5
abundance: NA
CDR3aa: CASSPLGPETQYF
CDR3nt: TGTGCCAGCAGCCCGCTGGGCCCAGAGACCCAGTACTTC

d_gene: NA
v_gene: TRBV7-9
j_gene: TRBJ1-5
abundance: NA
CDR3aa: CASSLGDGNQPQHF
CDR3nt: TGTGCCAGCAGCTTAGGGGATGGAAATCAGCCCCAGCATTTT

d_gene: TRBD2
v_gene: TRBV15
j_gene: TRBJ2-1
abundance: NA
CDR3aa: CATSRVQAGGNEQFF
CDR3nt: TGTGCCACCAGCAGAGTTCAAGCGGGGGGAAATGAGCAGTTCTTC

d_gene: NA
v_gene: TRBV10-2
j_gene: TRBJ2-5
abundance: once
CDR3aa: CASRRWGEKETQYF
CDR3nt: TGCGCCAGCAGGAGATGGGGGGAAAAAGAGACCCAGTACTTC

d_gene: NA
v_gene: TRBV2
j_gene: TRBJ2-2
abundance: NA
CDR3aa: CASMRTVNTGELFF
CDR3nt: TGTGCCAGCATGAGGACAGTGAACACCGGGGAGCTGTTTTTT

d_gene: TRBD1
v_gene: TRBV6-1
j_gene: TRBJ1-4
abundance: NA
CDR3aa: CASSEDRGLRGEKLFF
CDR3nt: TGTGCCAGCAGTGAGGACAGGGGGCTGCGGGGTGAAAAACTGTTTTTT

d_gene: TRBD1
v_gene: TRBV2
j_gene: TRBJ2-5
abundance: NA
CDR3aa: CASSESLTPGQGETQYF
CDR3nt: TGTGCCAGCAGTGAATCTTTAACACCGGGACAGGGAGAGACCCAGTACTTC

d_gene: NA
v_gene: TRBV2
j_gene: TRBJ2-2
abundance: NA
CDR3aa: CASLIQGNTGELFF
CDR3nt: TGTGCCAGCCTGATACAGGGGAACACCGGGGAGCTGTTTTTT

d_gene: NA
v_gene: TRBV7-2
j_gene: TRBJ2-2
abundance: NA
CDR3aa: CASSLRGATGELFF
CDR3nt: TGTGCCAGCAGCTTAAGGGGGGCCACCGGGGAGCTGTTTTTT

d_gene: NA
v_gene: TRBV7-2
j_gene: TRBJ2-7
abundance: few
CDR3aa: CASSLGSYEQYF
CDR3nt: TGTGCCAGCAGCTTGGGCAGCTACGAGCAGTACTTC

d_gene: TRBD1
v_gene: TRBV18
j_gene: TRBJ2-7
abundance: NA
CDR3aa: CASSPPTGSSYEQYF
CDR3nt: TGTGCCAGCTCACCACCGACAGGGTCATCCTACGAGCAGTACTTC

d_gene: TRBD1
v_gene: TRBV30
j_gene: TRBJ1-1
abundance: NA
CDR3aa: CAWMQGARTEAFF
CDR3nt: TGTGCCTGGATGCAGGGGGCGCGCACTGAAGCTTTCTTT

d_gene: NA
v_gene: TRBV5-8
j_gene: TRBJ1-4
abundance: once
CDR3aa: CASSPRGGALNEKLFF
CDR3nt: TGTGCCAGCAGCCCCCGAGGCGGGGCCCTCAATGAAAAACTGTTTTTT

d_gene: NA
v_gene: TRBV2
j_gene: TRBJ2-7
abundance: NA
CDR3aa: CASSDTYEQYF
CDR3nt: TGTGCCAGCAGTGATACTTACGAGCAGTACTTC

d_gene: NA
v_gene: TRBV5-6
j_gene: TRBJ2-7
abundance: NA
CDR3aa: CASSFNYEQYF
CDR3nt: TGTGCCAGCAGCTTTAACTACGAGCAGTACTTC

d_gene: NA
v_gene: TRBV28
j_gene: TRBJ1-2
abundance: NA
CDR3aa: CASSLPKMYQGYTF
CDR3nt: TGTGCCAGCAGTTTACCAAAGATGTATCAAGGCTACACCTTC

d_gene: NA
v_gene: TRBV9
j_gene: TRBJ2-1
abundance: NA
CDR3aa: CASSAGPGEQFF
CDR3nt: TGTGCCAGCAGCGCTGGACCGGGGGAGCAGTTCTTC

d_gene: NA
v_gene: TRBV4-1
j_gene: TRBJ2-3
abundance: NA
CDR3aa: CASSEAPGDTQYF
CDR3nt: TGCGCCAGCAGCGAAGCCCCGGGAGATACGCAGTATTTT

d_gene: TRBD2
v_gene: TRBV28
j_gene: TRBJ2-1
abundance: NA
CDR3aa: CASSPSGSYNEQFF
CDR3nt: TGTGCCAGCAGTCCCAGCGGGAGCTACAATGAGCAGTTCTTC

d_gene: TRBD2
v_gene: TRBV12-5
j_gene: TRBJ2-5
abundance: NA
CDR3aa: CASGSGLAEPQETQYF
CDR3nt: TGTGCTAGTGGTTCAGGACTAGCGGAACCCCAAGAGACCCAGTACTTC

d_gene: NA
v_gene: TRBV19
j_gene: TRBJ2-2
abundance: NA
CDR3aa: CASRTGQGNTGELFF
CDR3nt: TGTGCCAGTAGGACCGGGCAGGGCAACACCGGGGAGCTGTTTTTT

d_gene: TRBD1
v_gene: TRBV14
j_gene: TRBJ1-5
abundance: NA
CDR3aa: CASSRNRGQPQHF
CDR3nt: TGTGCCAGCAGCCGAAACAGGGGGCAGCCCCAGCATTTT

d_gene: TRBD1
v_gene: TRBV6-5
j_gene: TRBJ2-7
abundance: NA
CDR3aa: CASSWDRGLSYEQYF
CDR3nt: TGTGCCAGCAGTTGGGACAGGGGCCTCTCCTACGAGCAGTACTTC

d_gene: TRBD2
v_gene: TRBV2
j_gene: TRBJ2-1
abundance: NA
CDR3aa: CASRTGLAGDNEQFF
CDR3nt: TGTGCCAGCAGGACGGGACTAGCGGGAGACAATGAGCAGTTCTTC

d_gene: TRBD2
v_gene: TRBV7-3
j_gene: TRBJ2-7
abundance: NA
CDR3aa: CASSLVAGGTYEQYF
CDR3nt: TGTGCCAGCAGCTTAGTCGCGGGAGGGACCTACGAGCAGTACTTC

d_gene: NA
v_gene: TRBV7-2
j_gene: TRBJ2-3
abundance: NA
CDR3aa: CASSPRGRTLDTQYF
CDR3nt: TGTGCCAGCAGCCCGCGGGGCAGGACCCTAGATACGCAGTATTTT

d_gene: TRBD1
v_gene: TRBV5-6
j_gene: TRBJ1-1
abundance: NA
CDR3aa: CASSPVGTGETEAFF
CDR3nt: TGTGCCAGCAGCCCGGTCGGGACAGGGGAGACTGAAGCTTTCTTT

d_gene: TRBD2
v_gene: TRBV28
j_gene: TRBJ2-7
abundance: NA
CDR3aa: CASRLSGTVYEQYF
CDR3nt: TGTGCCAGCAGGCTTAGCGGGACCGTCTACGAGCAGTACTTC

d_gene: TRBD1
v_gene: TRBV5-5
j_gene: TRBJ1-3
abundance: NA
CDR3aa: CASSFGTVGNTIYF
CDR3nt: TGTGCCAGCAGCTTCGGGACAGTTGGAAACACCATATATTTT

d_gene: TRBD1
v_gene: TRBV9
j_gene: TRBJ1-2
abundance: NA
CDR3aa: CASSFGQGTGGYTF
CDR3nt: TGTGCCAGCAGCTTTGGACAGGGAACTGGAGGCTACACCTTC

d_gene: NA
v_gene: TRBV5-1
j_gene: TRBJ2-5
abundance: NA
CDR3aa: CASSTRPQETQYF
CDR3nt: TGCGCCAGCAGCACTCGGCCTCAAGAGACCCAGTACTTC

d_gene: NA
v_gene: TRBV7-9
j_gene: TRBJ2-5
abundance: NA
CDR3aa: CASSSTGSQETQYF
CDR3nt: TGTGCCAGCAGCTCAACAGGGTCCCAAGAGACCCAGTACTTC

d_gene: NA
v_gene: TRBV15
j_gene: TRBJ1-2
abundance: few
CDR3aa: CATSRAGVDGYTF
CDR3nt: TGTGCCACCAGCAGAGCAGGGGTAGATGGCTACACCTTC

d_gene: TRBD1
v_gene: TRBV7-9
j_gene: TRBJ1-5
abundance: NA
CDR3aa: CASSSAAGGGQPQHF
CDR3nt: TGTGCCAGCAGCTCTGCGGCAGGGGGCGGACAGCCCCAGCATTTT

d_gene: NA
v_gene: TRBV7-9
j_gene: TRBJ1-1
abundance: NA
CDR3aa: CASSLAYRNTEAFF
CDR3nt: TGTGCCAGCAGCTTAGCATACAGGAACACTGAAGCTTTCTTT

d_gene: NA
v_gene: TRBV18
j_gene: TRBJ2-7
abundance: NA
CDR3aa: CASSPVSYEQYF
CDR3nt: TGTGCCAGCTCACCGGTCTCCTACGAGCAGTACTTC

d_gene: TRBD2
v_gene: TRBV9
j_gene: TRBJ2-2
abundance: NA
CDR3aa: CASTKDSGGTGELFF
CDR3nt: TGTGCCAGCACTAAAGATTCGGGAGGCACCGGGGAGCTGTTTTTT

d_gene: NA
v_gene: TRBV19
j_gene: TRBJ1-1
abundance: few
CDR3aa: CASSDRQSEAFF
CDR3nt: TGTGCCAGTAGTGATCGACAGTCGGAAGCTTTCTTT

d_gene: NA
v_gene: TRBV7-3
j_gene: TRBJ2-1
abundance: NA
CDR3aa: CASSPQRDYNEQFF
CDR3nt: TGTGCCAGCAGCCCCCAACGGGACTACAATGAGCAGTTCTTC

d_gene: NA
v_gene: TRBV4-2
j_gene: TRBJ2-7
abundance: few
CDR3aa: CASSPLWEANEQYF
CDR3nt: TGTGCCAGCAGCCCCCTTTGGGAGGCCAACGAGCAGTACTTC

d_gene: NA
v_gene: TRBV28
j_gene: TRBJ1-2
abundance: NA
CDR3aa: CASRTNYGYTF
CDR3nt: TGTGCCAGCCGGACGAACTATGGCTACACCTTC

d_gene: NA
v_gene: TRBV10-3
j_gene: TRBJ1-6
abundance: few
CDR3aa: CAISEERGILHF
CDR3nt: TGTGCCATCAGTGAGGAACGGGGTATCCTCCACTTT

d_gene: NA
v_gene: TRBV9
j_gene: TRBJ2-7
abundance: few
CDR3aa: CASSVRQSSYEQYF
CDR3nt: TGTGCCAGCAGCGTGAGGCAGAGCTCCTACGAGCAGTACTTC

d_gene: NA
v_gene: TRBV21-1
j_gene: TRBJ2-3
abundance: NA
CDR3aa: CASSKAGTGVLDTQYF
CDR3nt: TGTGCCAGCAGCAAAGCGGGGACGGGGGTCCTAGATACGCAGTATTTT

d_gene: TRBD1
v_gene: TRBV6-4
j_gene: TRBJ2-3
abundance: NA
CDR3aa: CASPSPGQSTDTQYF
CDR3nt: TGTGCCAGCCCTTCTCCGGGACAGTCCACAGATACGCAGTATTTT

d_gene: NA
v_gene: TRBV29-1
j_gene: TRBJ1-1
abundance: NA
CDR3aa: CSVLGGGRETEAFF
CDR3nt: TGCAGCGTCCTAGGGGGGGGCAGGGAAACTGAAGCTTTCTTT

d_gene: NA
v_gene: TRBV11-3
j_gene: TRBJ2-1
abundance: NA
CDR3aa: CASSLFGATYNEQFF
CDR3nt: TGTGCCAGCAGCTTATTCGGGGCGACCTACAATGAGCAGTTCTTC

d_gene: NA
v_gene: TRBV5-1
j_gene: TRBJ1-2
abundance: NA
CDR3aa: CASSPTSFSRGYTF
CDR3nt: TGCGCCAGCAGCCCGACATCCTTTTCACGGGGCTACACCTTC

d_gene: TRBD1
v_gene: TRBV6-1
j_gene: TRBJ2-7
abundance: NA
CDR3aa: CASRAGTDVYEQYF
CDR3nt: TGTGCCAGCAGAGCCGGGACAGACGTCTACGAGCAGTACTTC

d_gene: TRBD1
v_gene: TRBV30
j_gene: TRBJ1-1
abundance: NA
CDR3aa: CAWSVLGQGAEAFF
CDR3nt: TGTGCCTGGAGTGTACTTGGTCAGGGGGCTGAAGCTTTCTTT

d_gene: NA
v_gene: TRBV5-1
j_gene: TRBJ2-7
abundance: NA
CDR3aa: CASTITGTGTYEQYF
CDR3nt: TGCGCCAGCACTATCACCGGGACGGGAACCTACGAGCAGTACTTC

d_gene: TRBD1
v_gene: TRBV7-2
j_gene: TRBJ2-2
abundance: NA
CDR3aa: CASSPRTGGNTGELFF
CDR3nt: TGTGCCAGCAGCCCCAGGACAGGGGGGAACACCGGGGAGCTGTTTTTT

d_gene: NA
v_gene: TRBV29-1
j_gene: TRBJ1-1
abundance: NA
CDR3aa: CSVSGTQNTEAFF
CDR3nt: TGCAGCGTTTCCGGGACACAGAACACTGAAGCTTTCTTT